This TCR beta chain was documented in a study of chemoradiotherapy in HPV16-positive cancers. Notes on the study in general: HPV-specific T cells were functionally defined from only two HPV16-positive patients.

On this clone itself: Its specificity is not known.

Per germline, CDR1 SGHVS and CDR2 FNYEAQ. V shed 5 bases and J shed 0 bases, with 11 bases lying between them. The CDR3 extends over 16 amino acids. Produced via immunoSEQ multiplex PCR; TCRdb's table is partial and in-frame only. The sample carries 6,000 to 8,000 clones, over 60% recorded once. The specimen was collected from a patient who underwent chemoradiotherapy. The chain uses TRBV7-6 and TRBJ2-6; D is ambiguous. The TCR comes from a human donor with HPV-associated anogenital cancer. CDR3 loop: CASSIPISSGANVLTF. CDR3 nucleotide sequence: TGTGCCAGCAGCATCCCCATCAGCTCTGGGGCCAACGTCCTGACTTTC.